The 5 T cell receptor beta chains given below trace back to one sample, sequenced in a study of shared clonotypes between healthy human individuals. TCRdb's table, derived via immunoSEQ multiplex PCR, lists solely in-frame clones and lacks some. The sample yields about 2.3 million clones, roughly 93% seen once. Sequencing was performed on naive CD4+ T cells from PBMCs. Subset specified: CD45RA+ positively selected. These receptors were taken from a man between 18 and 29 years old in good health. Some clones in this sample may be carry-over from other donors' samples.

The chain links TRBV2 to TRBJ2-3; D might be TRBD1 or TRBD2, each matching 5 bases. The V gene's germline CDR1 is SNHLY and CDR2 FYNNEI. Trimming took 3 bases from V and 5 from J, leaving 9 bases between them. The CDR3 length is 13 residues. CDR3 sequence: CASSEGPQDTQYF. DNA of the CDR3: TGTGCCAGCAGTGAGGGACCCCAAGATACGCAGTATTTT.

This chain joins TRBV30 and TRBJ1-1; weak D call: TRBD1 (5 bases). Trimming removed 2 bases from V and 5 bases from J, with 21 bases in between. CDR3 length: 16 residues. CDR1 is GTSNPN, CDR2 SVGIG, per germline (reference sequence). The CDR3 region is CAWSLRSWGLGTEAFF. In DNA, the CDR3 is TGTGCCTGGAGTTTACGCAGTTGGGGGTTGGGTACTGAAGCTTTCTTT.

The V call is TRBV29-1, the J call TRBJ2-1; possible D gene TRBD1, 6 bases. CDR1 and CDR2 (germline): SQVTM, ANQGSEA. This CDR3 comprises 13 residues. The V end was cut by 4 bases, the J end by 9 bases, with 16 bases between. In DNA, the CDR3 is TGCAGCGTTGCCGGAACAGGGTCGGGTGAGCAGTTCTTC. Amino acids: CSVAGTGSGEQFF.

This clone is a singleton in its sample. This chain joins TRBV6-5 and TRBJ2-5, with TRBD2 as a possible D gene (5 bases). CDR1 and CDR2 (germline): MNHEY, SVGAGI. The CDR3 has 15 amino acids. V gave up 2 bases and J gave up 5 bases, with 15 bases separating them. CDR3 nucleotide sequence: TGTGCCAGCAGTTACGGTCTAAATCGAGGGGAGACCCAGTACTTC. Protein sequence: CASSYGLNRGETQYF.

This chain joins TRBV2 and TRBJ1-1, with 10 bases aligning to TRBD1. V trimming: 8 bases; J trimming: 3 bases; junction bases outside the gene matches: 3. Germline V CDR1 and CDR2: SNHLY, FYNNEI. This CDR3 is built from 13 residues. The CDR3 sequence is CASDRGPDTEAFF. The CDR3 region has the DNA TGTGCCAGCGACAGGGGGCCCGACACTGAAGCTTTCTTT. Filled out from reference TRBV2 and TRBJ1-1, the complete variable domain reads EPEVTQTPSHQVTQMGQEVILRCVPISNHLYFYWYRQILGQKVEFLVSFYNNEISEKSEIFDDQFSVERPDGSNFTLKIRSTKLEDSAMYFCASDRGPDTEAFFGQGTRLTVV.